A selection of T cell receptor beta chains follows, all from one sample in a study of T cells after yellow fever vaccination. TCRdb processed the 5' RACE reads anew with MiXCR; each CDR3 protein has one entry. This sample has more than 65,000 distinct CDR3 sequences, with about 6% found just once. The sample was CD4+ T cells sorted from PBMCs, taken around 14 days after the first yellow fever vaccination. These TCRs come from a man aged 18 to 30 who received the YFV17D yellow fever vaccine. The CDR3 runs from the conserved cysteine through the conserved F or W. The D gene is left open where the match is weak. The size field reads once, few, many or a size class.

D: .
size: many
J: TRBJ1-1
length: 13
V: TRBV6-1
DNA: TGTGCCAGCAGTCGACGCAGGAACACTGAAGCTTTCTTT
CDR3: CASSRRRNTEAFF

D: .
size: many
J: TRBJ2-5
length: 14
V: TRBV5-1
DNA: TGCGCCAGCAGCTTGATGGGGGAAGGGGAGACCCAGTACTTC
CDR3: CASSLMGEGETQYF

D: .
size: many
J: TRBJ1-1
length: 14
V: TRBV5-1
DNA: TGCGCCAGCAGCTCCGACGACAGTAGGGCCGAAGCTTTCTTT
CDR3: CASSSDDSRAEAFF

D: TRBD1
size: many
J: TRBJ1-2
length: 15
V: TRBV2
DNA: TGTGCCAGCAGGAAGCAGGGGGATGCTAACTATGGCTACACCTTC
CDR3: CASRKQGDANYGYTF

D: TRBD2
size: few
J: TRBJ2-5
length: 14
V: TRBV6-5
DNA: TGTGCCAGCAAAGGACTAGCGGGGGGTGGGACCCAGTACTTC
CDR3: CASKGLAGGGTQYF

D: TRBD2
size: many
J: TRBJ2-2
length: 18
V: TRBV4-3
DNA: TGCGCCAGCAGCCAAATTACTGGGACTAGCGGCGGTGGCGGGGAGCTGTTTTTT
CDR3: CASSQITGTSGGGGELFF

D: .
size: many
J: TRBJ2-2
length: 11
V: TRBV7-3
DNA: TGTGCCAGCAGCAGTTACGGGGAGCTGTTTTTT
CDR3: CASSSYGELFF

D: TRBD2
size: many
J: TRBJ2-5
length: 19
V: TRBV27
DNA: TGTGCCAGCAGTTTAAAATGGGGGAGACTAGCGGGGTCGCAAGAGACCCAGTACTTC
CDR3: CASSLKWGRLAGSQETQYF

D: .
size: many
J: TRBJ1-4
length: 16
V: TRBV18
DNA: TGTGCCAGCTCACCTATGGGAGCAGGCTTAAATGAAAAACTGTTTTTT
CDR3: CASSPMGAGLNEKLFF

D: .
size: many
J: TRBJ1-1
length: 15
V: TRBV5-1
DNA: TGCGCCAGCAGCTTGGCCGTTGGGCAGGGCTCTGAAGCTTTCTTT
CDR3: CASSLAVGQGSEAFF

D: .
size: many
J: TRBJ2-2
length: 17
V: TRBV4-1
DNA: TGCGCCAGCAGCCTCCCCAGGGGGGGCTTGGGCACCGGGGAGCTGTTTTTT
CDR3: CASSLPRGGLGTGELFF

D: .
size: many
J: TRBJ1-3
length: 16
V: TRBV29-1
DNA: TGCAGCGTGTCTGCCCGGGGGAAGGTCTCTGGAAACACCATATATTTT
CDR3: CSVSARGKVSGNTIYF

D: .
size: many
J: TRBJ1-1
length: 16
V: TRBV11-3
DNA: TGTGCCAGCAGCGGAGGTCCGGGACACCTGAACACTGAAGCTTTCTTT
CDR3: CASSGGPGHLNTEAFF

D: .
size: many
J: TRBJ2-3
length: 16
V: TRBV6-2/TRBV6-3
DNA: TGTGCCAGCACCGGCCTTGACAGCTCAAAAAGACGTACGCAGTATTTT
CDR3: CASTGLDSSKRRTQYF

D: TRBD1
size: many
J: TRBJ2-1
length: 14
V: TRBV6-5
DNA: TGTGCCAGCAGTTACACAGGGGGTCTCAATGAGCAGTTCTTC
CDR3: CASSYTGGLNEQFF

D: .
size: many
J: TRBJ1-2
length: 13
V: TRBV6-6
DNA: TGTGCCAGCAGTGCAGATACCAACTATGGCTACACCTTC
CDR3: CASSADTNYGYTF

D: .
size: medium-sized
J: TRBJ1-1
length: 14
V: TRBV7-2
DNA: TGTGCCAGCAGCTTCGGGACGGTGAACACTGAAGCTTTCTTT
CDR3: CASSFGTVNTEAFF

D: .
size: many
J: TRBJ1-5
length: 14
V: TRBV7-3
DNA: TGTGCCAGCAGCTTAACGCTGGGTATTCAGCCCCAGCATTTT
CDR3: CASSLTLGIQPQHF

D: .
size: many
J: TRBJ1-5
length: 15
V: TRBV2
DNA: TGTGCCAGCAGTGAGGGGTGGGAGGGCGGTCAGCCCCAGCATTTT
CDR3: CASSEGWEGGQPQHF

D: .
size: many
J: TRBJ1-2
length: 13
V: TRBV2
DNA: TGTGCCAGCAGTGAAGAGGCAGGGAGTGGCTACACCTTC
CDR3: CASSEEAGSGYTF

D: .
size: many
J: TRBJ2-1
length: 16
V: TRBV5-1
DNA: TGCGCCAGCAGCCTCGGCCCGGGGAGCTCCTACAATGAGCAGTTCTTC
CDR3: CASSLGPGSSYNEQFF

D: .
size: medium-sized
J: TRBJ2-3
length: 14
V: TRBV7-2
DNA: TGTGCCAGCAGCCCTATAGTGGGGACAGATACGCAGTATTTT
CDR3: CASSPIVGTDTQYF

D: TRBD2
size: many
J: TRBJ2-4
length: 18
V: TRBV20-1
DNA: TGCAGTGCTAGGATTCCGGGACTAGGGCTGGGTGGCAAAAACATTCAGTACTTC
CDR3: CSARIPGLGLGGKNIQYF

D: TRBD2
size: many
J: TRBJ2-1
length: 13
V: TRBV7-9
DNA: TGTGCCACAGGACTAGCGGGGGGTAGGGAGCAGTTCTTC
CDR3: CATGLAGGREQFF